This T cell receptor (beta chain) was identified in a study of patients and donors after allogeneic stem cell transplantation. A few counts support this clonotype. TCRdb ran MiXCR on the RT-PCR reads and lists one entry per CDR3 protein. The data contain approximately 200,000 distinct CDR3 sequences, approximately 14% of them singletons. The CDR3 is 15 residues long. V gave up 1 base and J gave up 5 bases, with 14 bases separating them. Germline V gives CDR1 KGHSH, CDR2 LQKENI. V usage is TRBV18 and J usage is TRBJ2-5; tentative D call: TRBD2 (6 bases). The sequenced sample was blood, either unsorted or a sorted T cell fraction (not recorded which). This TCR came from a human donor who was either an allogeneic HSCT recipient or a stem cell or donor lymphocyte infusion donor (not recorded which). It is not recorded whose cells these are; they may come from a transplant donor. The CDR3 region is CASSPREWRGETQYF. The CDR3 DNA is TGTGCCAGCTCACCACGAGAGTGGAGGGGCGAGACCCAGTACTTC.